These T cell receptor beta chains were read from a single sample in a study of post-analysis software for immune sequencing data. In TCRdb, the PCR reads were re-called with MiXCR into one record per CDR3 protein. The sample has fewer than 900,000 distinct CDR3 sequences, 46% seen once; the top ten hold 4.9%. Specimen: blood. All receptors come from a girl aged 5 to 17 with multiple sclerosis. Each CDR3 is given with its conserved first and last residue. Each record gives: J gene, CDR3 length, V gene, CDR3 protein.

j_call: NA
cdr3_length: 14
v_call: TRBV21-1
cdr3_aa: CASLSRGGSYEQYF

j_call: TRBJ2-1
cdr3_length: 15
v_call: TRBV20-1
cdr3_aa: CSARDRMAGGYEQFF

j_call: TRBJ1-2
cdr3_length: 13
v_call: TRBV20-1
cdr3_aa: CSANPGVAYGYTF

j_call: TRBJ2-7
cdr3_length: 14
v_call: TRBV12-3/TRBV12-4
cdr3_aa: CASKEGTSGYEQYF

j_call: TRBJ2-3
cdr3_length: 15
v_call: TRBV9
cdr3_aa: CASSETGAPEGTQYF

j_call: TRBJ2-7
cdr3_length: 14
v_call: TRBV29-1
cdr3_aa: CSVVTGSNSYEQYF

j_call: TRBJ2-1
cdr3_length: 15
v_call: TRBV20-1
cdr3_aa: CSATAGTPTYNEQFF

j_call: TRBJ2-7
cdr3_length: 15
v_call: TRBV12-3/TRBV12-4
cdr3_aa: CASSPSGTASSEQYF

j_call: TRBJ1-6
cdr3_length: 15
v_call: TRBV12-3/TRBV12-4
cdr3_aa: CASSFGVNRNSPLHF

j_call: TRBJ1-6
cdr3_length: 15
v_call: TRBV6-5
cdr3_aa: CVSSRGLDPRSPLHF

j_call: TRBJ2-1
cdr3_length: 15
v_call: TRBV24-1
cdr3_aa: CATSALVGTYNEQFF

j_call: TRBJ2-5
cdr3_length: 12
v_call: TRBV20-1
cdr3_aa: CSASNIQETQYF

j_call: TRBJ2-7
cdr3_length: 15
v_call: TRBV6-6
cdr3_aa: CASSPGEAGSYEQYF

j_call: TRBJ2-5
cdr3_length: 17
v_call: TRBV6-2/TRBV6-3
cdr3_aa: CASSYPPTWDKEETQYF

j_call: TRBJ1-2
cdr3_length: 15
v_call: TRBV7-9
cdr3_aa: CASSLSPDRDYGYTF

j_call: TRBJ2-5
cdr3_length: 18
v_call: TRBV15
cdr3_aa: CATSRRLGLAVYQETQYF

j_call: TRBJ2-1
cdr3_length: 12
v_call: TRBV20-1
cdr3_aa: CSALNRGNEQFF

j_call: TRBJ1-1
cdr3_length: 16
v_call: TRBV6-5
cdr3_aa: CASSYDAGQGPTEAFF

j_call: TRBJ2-7
cdr3_length: 14
v_call: TRBV4-1
cdr3_aa: CASSHDLVYYEQYF

j_call: TRBJ1-1
cdr3_length: 14
v_call: TRBV5-1
cdr3_aa: CASSLAGRITEAFF

j_call: TRBJ2-2
cdr3_length: 15
v_call: TRBV13
cdr3_aa: CASSLGPQVAGELFF

j_call: TRBJ2-3
cdr3_length: 13
v_call: TRBV29-1
cdr3_aa: CSVEGNRKDTQYF

j_call: TRBJ2-1
cdr3_length: 15
v_call: TRBV9
cdr3_aa: CASAYEAGLRNEQFF

j_call: TRBJ2-3
cdr3_length: 14
v_call: TRBV6-1
cdr3_aa: CASRGGRLTDTQYF

j_call: TRBJ2-5
cdr3_length: 14
v_call: TRBV28
cdr3_aa: CASSLAGARETQYF

j_call: TRBJ1-5
cdr3_length: 13
v_call: TRBV3-1
cdr3_aa: CASSPTLNQPQHF

j_call: TRBJ1-4
cdr3_length: 16
v_call: TRBV7-2
cdr3_aa: CASSWDPAATNEKLFF

j_call: TRBJ1-2
cdr3_length: 15
v_call: TRBV10-3
cdr3_aa: CAISESSPGAYGYTF

j_call: TRBJ1-2
cdr3_length: 15
v_call: TRBV11-2
cdr3_aa: CASSEIPGGMNGYTF

j_call: TRBJ2-7
cdr3_length: 17
v_call: TRBV9
cdr3_aa: CASSVGRWRAFSYEQYF

j_call: TRBJ2-3
cdr3_length: 17
v_call: TRBV5-1
cdr3_aa: CASGVTELAGSTDTQYF

j_call: TRBJ2-3
cdr3_length: 15
v_call: TRBV18
cdr3_aa: CASSPPESWVDTQYF

j_call: TRBJ2-1
cdr3_length: 15
v_call: TRBV10-3
cdr3_aa: CAISESIAGVNEQFF

j_call: TRBJ2-1
cdr3_length: 18
v_call: TRBV20-1
cdr3_aa: CSARDWTSGREGDNEQFF

j_call: TRBJ2-7
cdr3_length: 12
v_call: TRBV12-3/TRBV12-4
cdr3_aa: CASRGQPYEQYF

j_call: TRBJ2-5
cdr3_length: 15
v_call: TRBV5-1
cdr3_aa: CASSLGTSGQETQYF

j_call: TRBJ2-6
cdr3_length: 15
v_call: TRBV5-4
cdr3_aa: CASSMGAGGANVLTF

j_call: NA
cdr3_length: 17
v_call: TRBV12-3/TRBV12-4
cdr3_aa: CASSPPKGGSPYNEQYF

j_call: TRBJ1-2
cdr3_length: 13
v_call: TRBV27
cdr3_aa: CASSYCGPRGYTF

j_call: NA
cdr3_length: 18
v_call: TRBV27
cdr3_aa: CASSRTSGASGNVGTQYF

j_call: TRBJ1-5
cdr3_length: 15
v_call: TRBV5-5
cdr3_aa: CASSLGQVSNQPQHF

j_call: TRBJ1-4
cdr3_length: 14
v_call: TRBV25-1
cdr3_aa: CASSETALNEKLFF

j_call: TRBJ1-1
cdr3_length: 13
v_call: TRBV2
cdr3_aa: CASSGQGYTEAFF

j_call: NA
cdr3_length: 15
v_call: TRBV5-5
cdr3_aa: CASSFMPGKDYEQYF

j_call: TRBJ2-3
cdr3_length: 13
v_call: TRBV7-2
cdr3_aa: CASSFGTADTQYF

j_call: TRBJ1-5
cdr3_length: 13
v_call: TRBV20-1
cdr3_aa: CSAGTGPNQPQHF

j_call: TRBJ2-3
cdr3_length: 12
v_call: TRBV12-3/TRBV12-4
cdr3_aa: CASSLARITQYF

j_call: TRBJ1-1
cdr3_length: 15
v_call: TRBV5-1
cdr3_aa: CASSPWTGSDTEAFF

j_call: TRBJ1-4
cdr3_length: 15
v_call: TRBV12-3/TRBV12-4
cdr3_aa: CASSSGQGKNEKPFF

j_call: TRBJ2-3
cdr3_length: 13
v_call: TRBV20-1
cdr3_aa: CSPDRGITDTQYF

j_call: TRBJ2-3
cdr3_length: 14
v_call: TRBV20-1
cdr3_aa: CSARPSGNTDTQYF

j_call: TRBJ2-3
cdr3_length: 15
v_call: TRBV7-2
cdr3_aa: CASSPSGIVTDTQYF

j_call: TRBJ2-3
cdr3_length: 14
v_call: TRBV29-1
cdr3_aa: CSVSPASSTDTQYF

j_call: TRBJ1-5
cdr3_length: 16
v_call: TRBV20-1
cdr3_aa: CSARDAGWASNQPQHF

j_call: TRBJ2-5
cdr3_length: 15
v_call: TRBV4-1
cdr3_aa: CASSRGTGERETQYF

j_call: TRBJ1-5
cdr3_length: 15
v_call: TRBV6-1
cdr3_aa: CASSEGQVSNQPQHF

j_call: TRBJ2-1
cdr3_length: 16
v_call: TRBV5-1
cdr3_aa: CASSLVSSRSYNEQFF

j_call: TRBJ2-5
cdr3_length: 14
v_call: TRBV20-1
cdr3_aa: CSARDVAGLETQYF

j_call: TRBJ2-6
cdr3_length: 20
v_call: TRBV29-1
cdr3_aa: CTAGGNPFRVSHSGANVLTF